This T cell receptor beta chain was retrieved from a study of T-cell reconstitution after alpha-beta-depleted transplantation in children (TCRdb year 2016). Broadly, across the study: Using TCR repertoire profiling, the study quantitatively followed how T-cell immune reconstitution unfolded in children after TCRalphabeta/CD19-depleted allogeneic hematopoietic cell transplantation.

The treatment or condition label for this specimen denotes: allogeneic hematopoietic cell transplantation with graft depleted of TCRalphabeta T cells and CD19 B cells. The children who served as transplant recipients had been given grafts of TCRalphabeta/CD19-depleted allogeneic hematopoietic cells. From the cysteine up to the phenylalanine, the CDR3 has a length of 14 residues. This entry keeps only the CDR3 DNA: 42 bases, framed from base 1. General conclusions and limits of the study: The frequencies of hyperexpanded clones fell over the following months, and after one year, T-cell counts and TCRbeta diversity were mostly attributed to newly produced T cells. In some patients, high TCRbeta diversity at day 60 was attributed to recipient T cells and intrathymic progenitors that had survived conditioning. The apparently early alphabetaT-cell count recovery about two months after transplant was reportedly dependent on only several hundred rapidly expanded clones derived from non-depleted graft cells.

This clonotype was counted between two and nine times. It has no known antigen specificity. The sample holds no much larger clone one base away, and base qualities are not on file. Receptor libraries were prepared by PCR. The sequencer listed for this sample is Illumina HiSeq 2500. To normalize quantification of the TCRbeta repertoire, the TCR libraries were built with molecular barcoding that relied on unique molecular identifiers. TCRdb reprocessed the public reads (quality trimming at Q25 with fastp, clone calling with MiXCR) and kept in-frame beta chains. A single entry per CDR3 protein holds the most common genes and DNA from its merged rows. The sample table records approximately 430,000 distinct CDR3 sequences; 15% to 20% of these occur just once. The ten largest account for 25% to 35% of the sample.

The sequenced sample was PBMCs, mostly from graft donor cells, obtained 360 days after TCRalphabeta/CD19-depleted stem cell transplant. This sequence originates from a boy in the first two years of life who had a stem cell transplant for Wiskott-Aldrich syndrome, so the T cells may come from the graft donor. Rearrangement joined TRBV21-1 to TRBJ2-7; the table's D call, TRBD1, was not checked against the DNA. TRBV21-1 represents a pseudogene. The CDR3 reads as follows: CASSKNGGKYEQYF. The nucleotides read TGTGCCAGCAGCAAAAATGGGGGCAAATACGAGCAGTACTTC.